These 12 T cell receptor beta chains were sequenced from one sample in a study of T cells in women clearing cervical HPV infection. Produced via immunoSEQ multiplex PCR; TCRdb's table is partial and in-frame only. This sample's clone table lists under 45,000 clones. The sample was blood buffy coat. These receptors were obtained from a woman aged 18-69 years with a cervical HPV16 infection that either progressed to CIN3+ or cleared (not recorded which).

Notes on this clone: From the germline J gene comes the end of the CDR3, since the read stops 3 residues before it. The V and J genes are TRBV20-1 and TRBJ2-7; 14 bases are shared with TRBD2. This CDR3 is built from 14 residues. Germline CDR1 and CDR2: DFQATT and SNEGSKA (reference sequence). With 6 bases clipped from V and 4 bases from J, the junction kept 5 bases outside the gene matches. The CDR3 reads CSASRTSGRYEQYF. The DNA read from the CDR3 is TGCAGTGCCAGCAGGACTAGCGGGAGGTACGAG.

For this clone: The CDR3 goes on 3 residues after the read ends, and that part is filled in from the germline J gene. J is TRBJ2-1 and V is TRBV11-1; D is unresolved. Germline V CDR1 and CDR2: SGHAT, FQDESV (reference sequence). The CDR3 runs to 15 residues. V was pared by 1 base and J by 6 bases, with 13 bases between. CDR3 DNA, as far as it was read: TGTGCCAGCAGCTTAGGACTTAGTCTTGGCAATGAG. Its translation: CASSLGLSLGNE. The whole CDR3 protein reads CASSLGLSLGNEQFF.

Notes on this clone: The read terminates 3 residues ahead of where the CDR3 ends, so the germline J gene completes it. V gene TRBV5-1 combines with J gene TRBJ2-7, with a weak D call TRBD1 (6 bases). The V and J ends lost 0 bases and 6 bases respectively, with 13 bases between them. Germline CDR1 SGHRS, CDR2 YFSETQ. The CDR3 totals 14 residues. CDR3 DNA (partial): TGCGCCAGCAGCTTGGGACAGGTCTCCACCGAG. This codes for CASSLGQVSTE. The CDR3 in full is CASSLGQVSTEQYF.

About this clone itself: Read sequence stops 3 residues before the CDR3 end, and the germline J gene provides the missing end. This sequence joins TRBV30 and TRBJ2-5, with D maybe TRBD1 (5 bases). In germline, CDR1 is GTSNPN, CDR2 SVGIG (reference sequence). Trimming cost V 1 base and J 1 base, with 7 bases left between them. This CDR3 region has 13 residues. The covered CDR3 bases are TGTGCCTGGAGTGGGGGCCCCCAAGAGACC. It translates to CAWSGGPQET. The whole CDR3 sequence is CAWSGGPQETQYF.

With regard to this clone: The read terminates 3 residues before the CDR3 end, so the remaining end is supplied by the germline J gene. The chain links TRBV2 to TRBJ1-1; D gene uncertain. Trimming took 7 bases from V and 1 from J, leaving 10 bases between them. This CDR3 is built from 13 residues. CDR1 is SNHLY and CDR2 is FYNNEI in the germline V gene. The chain's CDR3 is CASNPRGNTEAFF. The DNA read from the CDR3 is TGTGCCAGCAACCCCCGGGGGAACACTGAA.

In regard to this clone: The CDR3 goes on 3 residues after the read ends, and that part is filled in from the germline J gene. The chain uses TRBV2 and TRBJ2-1; D might be TRBD2 (6 bases). Germline V gene sequence: CDR1 SNHLY, CDR2 FYNNEI. V gave up 4 bases and J gave up 5 bases, with 9 bases separating them. The CDR3 consists of 13 residues. This chain's CDR3 is CASSAGLNNEQFF. The DNA read from the CDR3 is TGTGCCAGCAGTGCGGGACTCAACAATGAG.

To note about this clone: The read terminates 3 residues ahead of where the CDR3 ends, so the germline J gene completes it. This rearrangement joins TRBV19 to TRBJ2-1, with D possibly matching TRBD2 (6 bases). The CDR3 is 14 amino acids. Between the trimmed V and J ends, which lost 9 bases and 0 bases, there was a span of 12 bases. The germline V gene has CDR1 LNHDA and CDR2 SQIVND (reference sequence). CDR3 protein: CASSAGSSYNEQFF. Partial CDR3 DNA: TGTGCCAGCTCGGCGGGGAGCTCCTACAATGAG.

In regard to this clone: From the germline J gene comes the end of the CDR3, since the read stops 3 residues before it. The chain uses TRBV19 and TRBJ2-3, with 10 positions matching TRBD2. Looked up from germline, CDR1 is LNHDA and CDR2 is SQIVND (reference sequence). V lost 8 bases and J lost 4; bases outside the gene matches: 9. The CDR3 extends over 15 amino acids. CDR3 DNA, as far as it was read: TGTGCCAGTCGCCCTAGCGGGAGTGTAGCAGATACG. Amino acid sequence: CASRPSGSVADT. The whole CDR3 sequence is CASRPSGSVADTQYF.

Regarding this clone: The read gets to within 3 residues of the CDR3 end, and the germline J gene fills in the rest. V gene TRBV10-1 combines with J gene TRBJ2-3; weak D call: TRBD1 (6 bases). There are 13 residues in the CDR3. CDR1 WNHNN and CDR2 SYGVQD come from the germline V gene (reference sequence). The CDR3 loop is CARIPIVPGAQYF. Partial CDR3 DNA: TGCGCCAGGATCCCAATCGTTCCAGGGGCG.

As for this clone: The read ends 3 residues shy of where the CDR3 ends; the end is completed using the germline J gene. The chain joins TRBV7-7 to TRBJ2-5, with 11 bases fitting TRBD2. CDR1 SSHAT and CDR2 FNYEAQ come from the germline V gene (reference sequence). V lost 3 bases and J lost 3; bases outside the gene matches: 0. The CDR3 sequence is 14 residues long. CDR3 amino acids: CASSLGLAEETQYF. The DNA read from the CDR3 is TGTGCCAGCAGCTTGGGACTAGCGGAAGAGACC.

For this clone: The observed sequence ends 3 residues before the CDR3 terminus, with the missing tail filled in from the germline J gene. The genes are TRBV7-6 and TRBJ2-3, with 10 positions matching TRBD1. V trimming: 0 bases; J trimming: 4 bases; junction bases outside the gene matches: 7. Per germline, CDR1 SGHVS and CDR2 FNYEAQ. The length of the CDR3 is 17 residues. CDR3 sequence: CASSLAGQGGSPDTQYF. The part of the CDR3 DNA that was read is TGTGCCAGCAGCTTAGCCGGACAGGGGGGTTCCCCAGATACG. Filled out from reference TRBV7-6 and TRBJ2-3, the complete variable domain reads GAGVSQSPRYKVTKRGQDVALRCDPISGHVSLYWYRQALGQGPEFLTYFNYEAQQDKSGLPNDRFSAERPEGSISTLTIQRTEQRDSAMYRCASSLAGQGGSPDTQYFGPGTRLTVL.

CDR3 bases read: TGTGCCAGTAGTACCCGACAGGGCGAAAACTATGGT. It translates to CASSTRQGENYG. The whole CDR3 region reads CASSTRQGENYGQYF. J is TRBJ2-4 and V is TRBV19; 7 positions agree with TRBD1. The read comes to an end 3 residues before the CDR3 does, leaving the germline J gene to fill in the end. The length of the CDR3 is 15 residues. CDR1 is LNHDA and CDR2 is SQIVND in the germline V gene (reference sequence).